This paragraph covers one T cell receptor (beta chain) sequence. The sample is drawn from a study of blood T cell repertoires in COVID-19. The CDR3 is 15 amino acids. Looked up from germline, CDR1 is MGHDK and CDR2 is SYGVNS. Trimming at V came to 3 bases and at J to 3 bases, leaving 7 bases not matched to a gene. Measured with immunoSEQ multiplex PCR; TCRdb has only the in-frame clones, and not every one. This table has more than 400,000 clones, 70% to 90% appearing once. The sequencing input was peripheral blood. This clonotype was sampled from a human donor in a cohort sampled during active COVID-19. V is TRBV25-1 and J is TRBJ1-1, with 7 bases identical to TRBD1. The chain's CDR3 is CASSDPGQTHTEAFF. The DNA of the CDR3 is TGTGCCAGCAGTGACCCGGGACAGACACACACTGAAGCTTTCTTT.